This T cell receptor beta chain comes out of a study of post-analysis software for immune sequencing data. Findings and caveats of the study: TRBV segments more frequent in patients than in controls numbered roughly five and included TRBV5-6, TRBV5-1 and TRBV20-1. Normalized Chao1 diversity in multiple sclerosis patients fell significantly below that of controls.

Sequencing libraries made from TCR beta cDNA carried unique molecular identifiers. Yield was some 540,000 cDNA molecules from about 0.94 to 9.7 million T cells. From the PCR reads, TCRdb called clonotypes with MiXCR, one entry per CDR3 protein. The sample carries approximately 400,000 distinct CDR3 sequences, roughly 30% recorded once. Trimming cost V 6 bases and J 4 bases, with 13 bases left between them. Germline assignment: CDR1 SGHRS and CDR2 YFSETQ. This CDR3 is 13 amino acids long. Only a few counts were recorded for this clonotype. Its antigen is unknown. This clonotype originated in a girl aged 10 to 17 with multiple sclerosis. The rearrangement uses TRBV5-1 and TRBJ1-1, with D possibly matching TRBD1 (5 bases). The sequenced material came from blood. CDR3 bases: TGCGCCAGCATCGGCCAGGGCGGCACTGAAGCTTTCTTT. This sequence encodes CASIGQGGTEAFF.